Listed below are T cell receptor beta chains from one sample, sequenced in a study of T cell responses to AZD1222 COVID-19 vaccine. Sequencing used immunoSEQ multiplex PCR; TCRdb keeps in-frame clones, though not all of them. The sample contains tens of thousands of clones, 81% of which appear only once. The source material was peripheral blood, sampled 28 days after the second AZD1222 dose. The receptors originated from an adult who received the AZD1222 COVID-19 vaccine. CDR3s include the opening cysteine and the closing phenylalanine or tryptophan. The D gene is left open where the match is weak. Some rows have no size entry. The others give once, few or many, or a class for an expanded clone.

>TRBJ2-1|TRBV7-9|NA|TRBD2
TGTGCCAGCAGCTTAGCTAGGGCGGGAGGTTACTACAATGAGCAGTTCTTC
CASSLARAGGYYNEQFF
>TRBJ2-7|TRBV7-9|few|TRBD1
TGTGCCAGCAGCTTAGGAGGGACAGCTACCTACGAGCAGTACTTC
CASSLGGTATYEQYF
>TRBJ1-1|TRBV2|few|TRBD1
TGTGCCAGCAGGGGGACAGGGGCCTGGGGCACTGAAGCTTTCTTT
CASRGTGAWGTEAFF
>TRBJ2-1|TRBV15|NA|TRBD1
TGTGCCACCAGCAGAGATACGACAGGGTTCACCTACAATGAGCAGTTCTTC
CATSRDTTGFTYNEQFF
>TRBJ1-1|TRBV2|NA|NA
TGTGCCAGCAGTGAACGAGGGTACTACACTGAAGCTTTCTTT
CASSERGYYTEAFF
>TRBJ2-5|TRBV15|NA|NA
TGTGCCACCAGCAGAAGCAGGGGTGGGGAGACCCAGTACTTC
CATSRSRGGETQYF
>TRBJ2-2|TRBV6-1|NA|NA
TGTGCCAGCAGTGAGGGCATCACCGGGGAGCTGTTTTTT
CASSEGITGELFF
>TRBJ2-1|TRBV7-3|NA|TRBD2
TGTGCCAGCAGCTTAATAGCTAGCGGGAAGCTGGTTCGAGAGCAGTTCTTC
CASSLIASGKLVREQFF
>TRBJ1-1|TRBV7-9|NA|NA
TGTGCCAGCAGCGTCCAGGGGACTGAAGCTTTCTTT
CASSVQGTEAFF
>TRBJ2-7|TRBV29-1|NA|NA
TGCAGCGTTGACGACACAGGTTCCTACGAGCAGTACTTC
CSVDDTGSYEQYF
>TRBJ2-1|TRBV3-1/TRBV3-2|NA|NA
TGTGCCAGCAGCCAAGGGGGAGACAATGAGCAGTTCTTC
CASSQGGDNEQFF
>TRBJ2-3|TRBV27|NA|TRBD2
TGTGCCAGCAGTTTATTGTCGGGACTAGCGGGACTCGCAGATACGCAGTATTTT
CASSLLSGLAGLADTQYF
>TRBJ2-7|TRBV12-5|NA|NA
TGTGCTAGTGGTTTGGGTGGCAGGGACGAGCAGTACTTC
CASGLGGRDEQYF
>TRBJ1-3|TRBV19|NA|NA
TGTGCCAGTAGTACGGGACGGGTCTCTGGAAACACCATATATTTT
CASSTGRVSGNTIYF
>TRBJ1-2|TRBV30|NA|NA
TGTGCCTGGAGCCCAGAGCAGGGGAGGTTTGGCTACACCTTC
CAWSPEQGRFGYTF
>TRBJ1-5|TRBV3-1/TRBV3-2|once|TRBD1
TGTGCCAGCTCGGACAGGGGGAGGAATCAGCCCCAGCATTTT
CASSDRGRNQPQHF
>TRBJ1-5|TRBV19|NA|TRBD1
TGTGCCAGTAGTTTGACAGGGTACAATCAGCCCCAGCATTTT
CASSLTGYNQPQHF
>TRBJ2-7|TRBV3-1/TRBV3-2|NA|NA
TGTGCCAGCAGCCAGGACAACCGACCCTACGAGCAGTACTTC
CASSQDNRPYEQYF
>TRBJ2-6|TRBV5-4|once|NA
TGTGCCAGCAGCCCCCACAGTGCGTATCGGGCCAACGTCCTGACTTTC
CASSPHSAYRANVLTF
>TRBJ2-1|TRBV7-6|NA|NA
TGTGCCAGCAGCTTAGGCCCTGGGTCCTACAATGAGCAGTTCTTC
CASSLGPGSYNEQFF
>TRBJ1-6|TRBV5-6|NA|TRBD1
TGTGCCAGCAGCCCCGGACAGGGTAGAAATTCACCCCTCCACTTT
CASSPGQGRNSPLHF
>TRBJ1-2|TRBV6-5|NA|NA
TGTGCCAGCAGCCCACTACGGGCAGGGACGAGTGGCTACACCTTC
CASSPLRAGTSGYTF
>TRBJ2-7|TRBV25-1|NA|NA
TGTGCCAGCAGTGAAGCGGCGGTCTACGAGCAGTACTTC
CASSEAAVYEQYF
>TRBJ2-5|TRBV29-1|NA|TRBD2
TGCAGCGTTGATCCCATGACTAGCGGGGAGACCCAGTACTTC
CSVDPMTSGETQYF
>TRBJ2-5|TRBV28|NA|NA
TGTGCCAGCAGTTGGACCCGGGACGGGAAGGGGGAGACCCAGTACTTC
CASSWTRDGKGETQYF
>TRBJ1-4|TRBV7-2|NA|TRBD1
TGTGCCAGCACGACGTCCGGGACAGGGGCCGGAAAACTGTTTTTT
CASTTSGTGAGKLFF
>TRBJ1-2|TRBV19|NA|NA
TGTGCCAGTAGAGAGGACAGTTTTTATGGCTACACCTTC
CASREDSFYGYTF
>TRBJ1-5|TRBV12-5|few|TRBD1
TGTGCTAGTGGTTTGGGACAGGGGGCAGATCAGCCCCAGCATTTT
CASGLGQGADQPQHF
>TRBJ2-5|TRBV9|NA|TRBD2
TGTGCCAGCAGCGTAGGTTTAGCGGGAGATTTGGAGACCCAGTACTTC
CASSVGLAGDLETQYF
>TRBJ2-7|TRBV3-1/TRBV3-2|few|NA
TGTGCCAGCAGCCAAGATTTTAGTCGGGCCTACGAGCAGTACTTC
CASSQDFSRAYEQYF
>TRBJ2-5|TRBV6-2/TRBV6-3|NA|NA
TGTGCCAGCAGTTATAGGGGCAGGGGCATGAAAGAGACCCAGTACTTC
CASSYRGRGMKETQYF
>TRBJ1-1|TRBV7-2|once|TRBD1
TGTGCCAGCAGCCTCCTTAGGGGGACAGGTCACACTGAAGCTTTCTTT
CASSLLRGTGHTEAFF
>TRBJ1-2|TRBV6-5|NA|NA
TGTGCCAGCAATAAACGACAGGTGGCAGATGGCTACACCTTC
CASNKRQVADGYTF
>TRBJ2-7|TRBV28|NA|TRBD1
TGTGCCAGCAGTTTAGGGACAGGGTCCTACGAGCAGTACTTC
CASSLGTGSYEQYF
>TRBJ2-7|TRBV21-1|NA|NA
TGTGCCAGCAGCAAAGGGGGGGAAAGGGCCGAGCAGTACTTC
CASSKGGERAEQYF
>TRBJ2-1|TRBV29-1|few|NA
TGCAGCGTCGCTAAGGACAACCTTTATCGGAGGAATGAGCAGTTCTTC
CSVAKDNLYRRNEQFF
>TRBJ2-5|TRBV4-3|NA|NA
TGCGCCAGCAGTCGTATGTTCGGCGAGACCCAGTACTTC
CASSRMFGETQYF
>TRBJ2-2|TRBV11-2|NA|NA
TGTGCCAGCAGCATAAGTTTTACCGGGGAGCTGTTTTTT
CASSISFTGELFF
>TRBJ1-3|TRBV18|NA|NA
TGTGCCAGCTCACAGGGATACTCTGGAAACACCATATATTTT
CASSQGYSGNTIYF
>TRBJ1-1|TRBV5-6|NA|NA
TGTGCCAGCAGCCCTCTCAGCCAAAACACTGAAGCTTTCTTT
CASSPLSQNTEAFF
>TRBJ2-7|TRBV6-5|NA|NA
TGTGCCAGCAGTTACTCGAGCCAGCTATACGAGCAGTACTTC
CASSYSSQLYEQYF
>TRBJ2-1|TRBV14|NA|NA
TGTGCCAGCAGCCCCCGGACGGGGGCGGGTAATGAGCAGTTCTTC
CASSPRTGAGNEQFF
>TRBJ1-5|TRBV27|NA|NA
TGTGCCAGCAGTTTTAGTGGACTGGACAATCAGCCCCAGCATTTT
CASSFSGLDNQPQHF
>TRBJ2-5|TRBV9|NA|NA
TGTGCCAGCAGCCCCATCGGGACTGTCCAAGAGACCCAGTACTTC
CASSPIGTVQETQYF
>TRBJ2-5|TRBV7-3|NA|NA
TGTGCCAGCAGCTCAGGACAGTTCCAAGAGACCCAGTACTTC
CASSSGQFQETQYF
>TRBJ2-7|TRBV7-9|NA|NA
TGTGCCAGCAGCTCTGGGAATAGCTACGAGCAGTACTTC
CASSSGNSYEQYF
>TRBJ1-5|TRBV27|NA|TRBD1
TGTGCCAGCAGTCCCACAGGGGGGGGGCAGCCCCAGCATTTT
CASSPTGGGQPQHF
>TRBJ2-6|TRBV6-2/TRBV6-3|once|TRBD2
TGTGCCAGCAGTTATTTAGCGGGGGTCTCTGGGGCCAACGTCCTGACTTTC
CASSYLAGVSGANVLTF
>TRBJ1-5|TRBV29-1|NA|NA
TGCAGCGTTGGGGATCTCCTAGGGCAGCCCCAGCATTTT
CSVGDLLGQPQHF
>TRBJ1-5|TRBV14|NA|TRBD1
TGTGCCAGCAGCCAAGCCCTAACAGGGGAGAATCAGCCCCAGCATTTT
CASSQALTGENQPQHF
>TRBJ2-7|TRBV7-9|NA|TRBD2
TGTGCCAGCAGCTTAGCCGGGAGGCCCTCCTACGAGCAGTACTTC
CASSLAGRPSYEQYF
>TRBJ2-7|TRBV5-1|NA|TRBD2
TGCGCCAGCAGCAAGACTAGCGGGAGGGGAAACTCCTACGAGCAGTACTTC
CASSKTSGRGNSYEQYF
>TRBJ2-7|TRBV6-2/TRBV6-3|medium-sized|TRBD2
TGTGCCAGCAGTTCGGGACTAGCGGGGGCCTACGAGCAGTACTTC
CASSSGLAGAYEQYF